The 26 T cell receptor beta chains given below trace back to one sample, sequenced in a study of cytomegalovirus exposure and HLA in healthy donors. This PCR relied on a set of 60 Vbeta primers and 13 Jbeta primers. TCRdb's table, derived via immunoSEQ multiplex PCR, lists solely in-frame clones and lacks some. Here the sample spans 80,000 to 130,000 clones, approximately 81% being singletons. Material: PBMCs. The source of these receptors is a male donor in good health and CMV-seropositive.

On this clone: The same CDR3 arises from other DNA sequences in this sample as well. The rearrangement links TRBV4-1 to TRBJ1-2; 7 bases are a match to TRBD1. The CDR3 consists of 14 residues. Trimming took 0 bases from V and 5 from J; bases not matched to a gene: 3. Germline V gives CDR1 MGHRA, CDR2 YSYEKL. This CDR3 reads CASSQDARGYGYTF. The CDR3 DNA reads as TGCGCCAGCAGCCAAGATGCCAGGGGGTATGGCTACACCTTC.

The rearrangement uses TRBV28 and TRBJ1-4, with a possible D match to TRBD1 (5 bases). This CDR3 is 15 amino acids long. CDR1 is MDHEN and CDR2 is SYDVKM in the germline V gene. Trimming cost V 5 bases and J 1 base, with 11 bases left between them. CDR3 nucleotides: TGTGCCAGCAGTAACGGCAGGGTAACTAATGAAAAACTGTTTTTT. This translates into CASSNGRVTNEKLFF.

This rearrangement joins TRBV5-1 to TRBJ2-3, with TRBD2 matching 14 bases. V shed 4 bases and J 4 bases; nucleotides not matched to a gene: 5. The germline CDR1 and CDR2 sequences are SGHRS and YFSETQ. The CDR3 consists of 16 residues. DNA for the CDR3: TGCGCCAGCAGCCTCGGGACTAGCGGGGGTGCAGATACGCAGTATTTT. Its translation: CASSLGTSGGADTQYF.

This chain connects TRBV28 to TRBJ1-2; D ambiguous. CDR1 is MDHEN, CDR2 SYDVKM, per germline. The CDR3 has 14 amino acids. V was shortened by 6 bases and J by 5 bases, with 16 bases between the two germline ends. The CDR3 DNA sequence: TGTGCCAGCAGCATCGACCGAACGGGATATGGCTACACCTTC. Its translation is CASSIDRTGYGYTF.

The J gene is TRBJ2-7, the V gene TRBV2; 8 nucleotides align to TRBD1. Germline loops: CDR1 SNHLY, CDR2 FYNNEI. This CDR3 has 13 residues. V shed 5 bases, J shed 6 bases, and the junction held 6 bases outside the gene matches. The CDR3 protein is CASSYLTGGEQYF. As DNA, the CDR3 is TGTGCCAGCAGTTACCTAACAGGGGGCGAGCAGTACTTC.

The chain joins TRBV7-3 to TRBJ2-3, with 7 bases matching TRBD2. CDR3 length: 16 amino acids. Trimming at V came to 1 base and at J to 2 bases, leaving 6 bases not matched to a gene. Per the germline V gene, CDR1 is SGHTA and CDR2 is FQGTGA. The CDR3 region has the DNA TGTGCCAGCAGCTTAAGTGGGGGGGGGAACACAGATACGCAGTATTTT. Its translation: CASSLSGGGNTDTQYF.

The rearrangement links TRBV12-5 to TRBJ1-1; D remains unclear. The CDR3 has 13 residues. V lost 3 bases and J lost 3, with 8 bases in between. CDR1 and CDR2 (germline): LGHNT, FRNRAP. The CDR3 nucleotides read TGTGCTAGTGGTTTCAACGAGGACACTGAAGCTTTCTTT. It encodes CASGFNEDTEAFF.

This sequence joins TRBV30 and TRBJ2-7; D call uncertain. Germline CDR1 GTSNPN, CDR2 SVGIG (reference sequence). V was shortened by 2 bases and J by 6 bases, with 11 bases between the two germline ends. This CDR3 comprises 12 residues. CDR3 coding DNA: TGTGCCTGGAGTACTTACGGTAGCGAGCAGTACTTC. Residues: CAWSTYGSEQYF.

The chain has TRBV4-1 and TRBJ1-5; 7 bases are a match to TRBD1. Germline V gene lookup returns CDR1 MGHRA and CDR2 YSYEKL. J was trimmed by 1 base and V by 3 bases; bases with no gene match: 3. There are 15 residues in the CDR3. This chain's CDR3 is CASSQAQGSNQPQHF. Written as DNA, the CDR3 is TGCGCCAGCAGCCAGGCACAGGGGAGCAATCAGCCCCAGCATTTT.

This clone was recorded a few times. The rearrangement uses TRBV6-5 and TRBJ1-1, with no clear D. The length of the CDR3 is 15 residues. The ends were cut back, 2 bases at V and 1 base at J, with 11 bases in the middle. In germline, CDR1 is MNHEY, CDR2 SVGAGI. CDR3 sequence reads: CASSYDWESNTEAFF. Written as DNA, the CDR3 is TGTGCCAGCAGTTACGATTGGGAGTCGAACACTGAAGCTTTCTTT.

The sample holds one count of this clone. This rearrangement joins TRBV7-9 to TRBJ2-7; TRBD1 might be the D (5 bases). The CDR3 has 12 residues. V lost 5 bases and J 4 bases, leaving 9 bases between the germline ends. Germline V gene lookup returns CDR1 SEHNR and CDR2 FQNEAQ (reference sequence). The CDR3 sequence is CASSPTGYEQYF. CDR3 nucleotide sequence: TGTGCCAGCAGCCCTACAGGTTACGAGCAGTACTTC.

The gene calls are TRBV11-3 and TRBJ1-4; TRBD1 aligns across 9 bases. V shed 5 bases, J shed 8 bases, and the junction held 6 bases outside the gene matches. From germline, CDR1 is SGHNT and CDR2 YENEEA. The CDR3 contains 14 residues. CDR3 nucleotides: TGTGCCAGCAGCCCCGGGACAGGGTACGAAAAACTGTTTTTT. It is translated as CASSPGTGYEKLFF.

The J gene is TRBJ1-2, the V gene TRBV6-5; possible D gene TRBD1, 6 bases. The CDR3 length is 12 residues. Trimming shortened V by 6 bases and J by 6 bases, and 11 bases separated the two germline ends. Germline V gene sequence: CDR1 MNHEY, CDR2 SVGAGI. The CDR3 DNA reads TGTGCCAGCAGCCAGGGGTTAAATGGCTACACCTTC. Translation: CASSQGLNGYTF.

The CDR3 bases are TGTGCCACCAGCGAGTCCCTAAGCAAAAATAGCAATCAGCCCCAGCATTTT. Its protein product is CATSESLSKNSNQPQHF. The rearrangement links TRBV28 to TRBJ1-5; D is ambiguous. This CDR3 has 17 residues. V was cut by 10 bases and J by 0 bases, with 22 bases left in between. Germline V gene sequence: CDR1 MDHEN, CDR2 SYDVKM. Together with reference TRBV28 and TRBJ1-5, the CDR3 gives the full variable domain: DVKVTQSSRYLVKRTGEKVFLECVQDMDHENMFWYRQDPGLGLRLIYFSYDVKMKEKGDIPEGYSVSREKKERFSLILESASTNQTSMYLCATSESLSKNSNQPQHFGDGTRLSIL.

This chain links TRBV6-5 with TRBJ2-7, with 7 bases that match TRBD1. Unmatched junction bases numbered 7, after V lost 4 bases and J lost 1 base. The CDR3 consists of 15 residues. The germline CDR1 and CDR2 sequences are MNHEY and SVGAGI. The CDR3 loop reads CASSLGTEVSYEQYF. The CDR3 DNA is TGTGCCAGCAGTTTGGGGACAGAAGTTTCCTACGAGCAGTACTTC.

This clone was counted once. The V gene is TRBV5-1, the J gene TRBJ2-5; weak D call: TRBD2 (5 bases). The CDR3 extends over 14 amino acids. Looked up from germline, CDR1 is SGHRS and CDR2 is YFSETQ. Trimming removed 3 bases at V and 2 bases at J, with 11 bases between. The CDR3 DNA follows: TGCGCCAGCAGCTCCCCCTCGGGACAAGAGACCCAGTACTTC. This codes for CASSSPSGQETQYF.

Worth noting for this clone: This specimen includes other DNA sequences encoding the same CDR3. The rearrangement uses TRBV10-3 and TRBJ1-5; 9 nucleotides line up with TRBD1. The V gene's germline CDR1 is ENHRY and CDR2 SYGVKD. V was pared by 5 bases and J by 4 bases, with 3 bases of the junction left unmatched. The CDR3 extends over 14 amino acids. The DNA of the CDR3 is TGTGCCATCAGTCCGGACAGGGGAAATCAGCCCCAGCATTTT. Protein product: CAISPDRGNQPQHF.

For the CDR3, the DNA is TGTGCCAGCAGCCTCGGGGGGGCGAATGGCTACACCTTC. Protein product: CASSLGGANGYTF. This sequence joins TRBV5-4 and TRBJ1-2, with a weak D call TRBD1 (6 bases). CDR1 is SGHNT and CDR2 is YYREEE in the germline V gene (reference sequence). Deletions cut 4 bases from V and 6 bases from J, with 13 bases between. The length of the CDR3 is 13 residues.

The rearrangement uses TRBV5-1 and TRBJ2-3; D might be TRBD2 (6 bases). Trimming removed 0 bases at V and 2 bases at J, with 10 bases between. This CDR3 is 15 amino acids long. Germline values: CDR1 SGHRS, CDR2 YFSETQ. The CDR3 loop reads CASSLAGGYTDTQYF. DNA of the CDR3: TGCGCCAGCAGCTTGGCCGGGGGATACACAGATACGCAGTATTTT.

This clone was seen a handful of times. The CDR3 DNA sequence: TGTGCCAGCAGCCCCCGGGACAGGGAGGACGGCTACACCTTC. It yields the protein CASSPRDREDGYTF. The V gene is TRBV5-4, the J gene TRBJ1-2, with 9 bases lining up with TRBD1. With V trimmed by 4 bases and J by 8 bases, 9 bases remained unmatched. The CDR3 consists of 14 residues. The germline CDR1 and CDR2 sequences are SGHNT and YYREEE (reference sequence).

The V and J genes are TRBV7-9 and TRBJ2-7; TRBD2 aligns across 11 bases. Germline V gene sequence: CDR1 SEHNR, CDR2 FQNEAQ (reference sequence). This CDR3 has 16 residues. Trimming at V came to 6 bases and at J to 4 bases, leaving 11 bases not matched to a gene. CDR3 coding DNA: TGTGCCAGCAGTTCTACTACGGGACTAGCGGTGTACGAGCAGTACTTC. Translation: CASSSTTGLAVYEQYF.

This clone was found once. This rearrangement joins TRBV30 to TRBJ1-2; a possible D gene is TRBD1 (5 bases). CDR1 and CDR2 from the germline V gene are GTSNPN and SVGIG (reference sequence). V was cut by 4 bases and J by 4 bases, with 13 bases left in between. The CDR3 runs to 13 residues. This chain's CDR3 is CAWTFRASYGYTF. As DNA, the CDR3 is TGTGCCTGGACCTTCAGGGCTAGCTATGGCTACACCTTC. The whole variable domain, filled in from reference TRBV30 and TRBJ1-2, reads SQTIHQWPATLVQPVGSPLSLECTVEGTSNPNLYWYRQAAGRGLQLLFYSVGIGQISSEVPQNLSASRPQDRQFILSSKKLLLSDSGFYLCAWTFRASYGYTFGSGTRLTVV.

The chain employs TRBV5-8 and TRBJ2-3; 7 bases map to TRBD2. V gave up 0 bases and J gave up 6 bases; unmatched junction bases: 7. CDR1 is SGHTS, CDR2 YDEGEE, per germline. This CDR3 has 15 residues. CDR3 DNA sequence: TGTGCCAGCAGCTTGGAGGCGGGGGACGCGGATACGCAGTATTTT. This gives the protein CASSLEAGDADTQYF.

The count of this clone is one. The chain combines TRBV5-1 with TRBJ2-3; no definite D call. Germline-derived CDR1 and CDR2 are SGHRS and YFSETQ. This CDR3 is 12 amino acids long. Trimming pared 0 bases from V and 6 bases from J, leaving 5 bases between. The CDR3 here is CASSLAYDTQYF. In DNA form, the CDR3 reads TGCGCCAGCAGCTTGGCCTACGATACGCAGTATTTT.

This clone was recorded once. The chain couples TRBV5-1 to TRBJ2-6; 8 bases line up with TRBD1. There are 17 residues in the CDR3. V gave up 8 bases and J gave up 1 base; unmatched junction bases: 11. Germline-derived CDR1 and CDR2 are SGHRS and YFSETQ. The CDR3 loop reads CASGVGTGGSGANVLTF. Here the CDR3 DNA reads TGCGCCAGTGGTGTGGGGACAGGTGGATCTGGGGCCAACGTCCTGACTTTC.

V is TRBV4-2 and J is TRBJ1-6, with D uncertain. The CDR3 loop spans 13 amino acids. Germline CDR1 LGHNA, CDR2 YNFKEQ. Deletions cut 1 base from V and 9 bases from J, with 7 bases between. The CDR3 nucleotides are TGTGCCAGCAGCCAAGTGGAGATTTCACCCCTCCACTTT. It is translated as CASSQVEISPLHF.